This T cell receptor (beta chain) was captured by sequencing in a study of CD8 T cells in Susac syndrome. Study in general: When blood was collected, patients with Susac syndrome were therapy-naive, were taking corticosteroids, or were receiving intravenous immunoglobulin alone. The study's findings and limits: When the CD4+ T cell repertoires of patients with Susac syndrome were examined, they did not show any clonal expansion.

CD8+ and CD4+ blood T cells underwent TCR beta sequencing. An input of 0.5 to 1 ug of RNA was subjected to reverse transcription using random hexamers. TCRdb called the immunoSEQ multiplex PCR reads again in MiXCR, with one record for every CDR3 protein. The sample lists about 240,000 distinct CDR3 sequences, almost 97% occurring once. Comments on this clonotype: Its antigen is still unknown.

CDR3 size: 15 residues. Trimming took off 3 bases at V and 1 base at J, with 13 bases between the two ends. Per germline, CDR1 MNHEY and CDR2 SMNVEV (reference sequence). The chain joins TRBV27 to TRBJ2-7; TRBD1 or TRBD2 may be the D gene (5 bases each). What was sequenced was CD4+ T cells from PBMCs. The origin of this receptor is a human donor with Susac syndrome. CDR3 in amino acids: CASSFGAVPSYEQYF. Written as DNA, the CDR3 is TGTGCCAGCAGTTTCGGGGCAGTACCATCCTACGAGCAGTACTTC.